A single sample is the source of the 25 T cell receptor beta chains below, sequenced in a study of human T cells and chemical hapten exposure. In TCRdb, the RACE reads were re-called with MiXCR into one record per CDR3 protein. The data contain about 77,000 distinct CDR3 sequences, roughly 7.9% of them singletons. Time point indicated: healthy volunteer bleed at 6 weeks. Extraction of total RNA was performed on unfractionated whole blood. The sample comprised whole blood. The receptors come from a female donor in good health. Some clones in this sample may be carry-over from other donors' samples.

The rearrangement links TRBV2 to TRBJ1-3; D ambiguous. The V gene's germline CDR1 is SNHLY and CDR2 FYNNEI. The V gene lost 2 bases and the J gene lost 0 bases, with 5 bases spanning the gap. CDR3 length equals 14 residues. The CDR3, as DNA: TGTGCCAGCAGTGAAATAGACTCTGGAAACACCATATATTTT. Its protein product is CASSEIDSGNTIYF.

This clonotype was detected ten times or more. The chain uses TRBV28 and TRBJ2-7; D unclear. CDR3 length: 14 amino acids. V was cut by 8 bases and J by 7 bases, with 21 bases left in between. Germline V gene data show CDR1 as MDHEN and CDR2 as SYDVKM. The CDR3 loop is CASDNAGPLGEQYF. The CDR3 DNA sequence: TGTGCCAGCGATAACGCCGGGCCCCTCGGAGAGCAGTACTTC.

This chain joins TRBV25-1 and TRBJ1-1; 11 bases align to TRBD1. The V and J ends lost 3 bases and 4 bases, in that order; junction bases with no gene match: 1. CDR3 length: 14 amino acids. Germline-derived CDR1 and CDR2 are MGHDK and SYGVNS. CDR3 amino acids: CASSDGQGATEAFF. CDR3 DNA: TGTGCCAGCAGTGATGGACAGGGGGCCACTGAAGCTTTCTTT. Filled out from reference TRBV25-1 and TRBJ1-1, the complete variable domain reads EADIYQTPRYLVIGTGKKITLECSQTMGHDKMYWYQQDPGMELHLIHYSYGVNSTEKGDLSSESTVSRIRTEHFPLTLESARPSHTSQYLCASSDGQGATEAFFGQGTRLTVV.

This clonotype was counted between two and nine times. The chain has TRBV6-6 and TRBJ1-2; D is ambiguous. The CDR3 spans 15 residues. CDR1 is MNHNY, CDR2 SVGAGI, per germline (reference sequence). Trimming left V 0 bases short and J 5 bases short, with 13 bases between. CDR3 nucleotides: TGTGCCAGCAGTTACTCGTCCAGGCTTTCATATGGCTACACCTTC. Its translation is CASSYSSRLSYGYTF.

This clonotype was picked up many times. The chain couples TRBV7-2 to TRBJ2-2, with TRBD2 identical over 13 bases. The CDR3 runs 17 residues. Losses at the gene ends were 5 bases for V and 5 bases for J; bases not matched to a gene: 8. Germline V gene lookup returns CDR1 SGHTA and CDR2 FQGNSA. The CDR3 spells CASSPPGLAGTTGELFF. The CDR3 DNA reads as TGTGCCAGCAGCCCTCCGGGACTAGCGGGGACTACCGGGGAGCTGTTTTTT.

This clonotype was detected only a few times. J is TRBJ1-2 and V is TRBV6-1; D is unresolved. Trimming pared 1 base from V and 0 bases from J, leaving 9 bases between. CDR1 and CDR2 from the germline V gene are MNHNS and SASEGT. CDR3 length equals 15 residues. The CDR3 loop is CASSEVARANYGYTF. The CDR3 coding sequence is TGTGCCAGCAGTGAAGTGGCGCGAGCTAACTATGGCTACACCTTC.

This clonotype was detected a few times. J is TRBJ1-1 and V is TRBV7-8; tentatively, D is TRBD1 (5 bases). The CDR3 sequence is 13 residues long. V was clipped by 5 bases and J by 4 bases, with 11 bases between them. CDR1 is SGHVS and CDR2 is FQNEAQ in the germline V gene. The chain's CDR3 is CASSHSGGTEAFF. In DNA form, the CDR3 reads TGTGCCAGCAGCCACTCCGGGGGCACTGAAGCTTTCTTT.

The table lists this clonotype with a few counts. This chain links TRBV5-1 with TRBJ2-7, with D possibly TRBD2 on 7 matching bases. This CDR3 is built from 13 residues. From germline, CDR1 is SGHRS and CDR2 YFSETQ. The V and J ends lost 5 bases and 2 bases respectively, with 11 bases between them. As DNA, the CDR3 is TGCGCCAGCAGGGGAGGGGGGACCTACGAGCAGTACTTC. It is translated as CASRGGGTYEQYF.

This clonotype has a count of ten or more. The chain employs TRBV20-1 and TRBJ2-7, with D unresolved. The length of the CDR3 is 11 residues. V dropped 4 bases and J dropped 3 bases, with 7 bases sitting between them. Germline CDR1 is DFQATT and CDR2 is SNEGSKA (reference sequence). The chain's CDR3 is CSATNSYEQYF. CDR3 sequence (DNA): TGCAGTGCTACAAACAGCTACGAGCAGTACTTC.

The sample holds many counts of this clonotype. This chain uses TRBV24-1 with TRBJ2-5; 16 bases map to TRBD2. Trimming cost V 5 bases and J 5 bases; bases outside gene matches: 10. The CDR3 has 18 amino acids. Germline values: CDR1 KGHDR, CDR2 SFDVKD. DNA of the CDR3: TGTGCCACCAGTGGACCGGGACTAGCGGGGGGGCCCGGCGAGACCCAGTACTTC. Translating it yields CATSGPGLAGGPGETQYF.

The chain joins TRBV27 to TRBJ2-5, with 7 bases matching TRBD1. The CDR3 has 19 residues. The junction had 23 bases not matched to a gene; V was cut back by 8 bases and J by 2 bases. Per the germline V gene, CDR1 is MNHEY and CDR2 is SMNVEV (reference sequence). This CDR3 reads CASPTTHNRGIRRQETQYF. CDR3 DNA sequence: TGTGCCAGCCCGACCACCCATAACAGGGGAATCCGGCGTCAAGAGACCCAGTACTTC.

About this clonotype itself: Mismatch with germline at one junction end may stem from a read error. This chain links TRBV5-5 with TRBJ1-4, with 7 bases lining up with TRBD1. Germline V gene lookup returns CDR1 SGHKS and CDR2 YYEKEE (reference sequence). This CDR3 comprises 14 residues. In DNA, the CDR3 is TGTGCCAACAGCTTAAGGAGACAGGGTGAAAAACTGTTTTTT. Translating gives CANSLRRQGEKLFF.

This clonotype showed up many times. This chain joins TRBV10-3 and TRBJ2-3; 11 nucleotides agree with TRBD2. J gave up 2 bases and V 3 bases, and 4 bases lay outside the gene matches. There are 16 residues in the CDR3. The V gene's germline CDR1 is ENHRY and CDR2 SYGVKD. Here the CDR3 reads CAISDVAGGPTDTQYF. As DNA, the CDR3 is TGTGCCATCAGTGACGTAGCGGGGGGGCCCACAGATACGCAGTATTTT.

This clonotype has more than one count but fewer than ten. The CDR3 nucleotides are TGTGCCAGCAGCCAGACCGGGACAGGGGGATATGGCTACACCTTC. Translating it yields CASSQTGTGGYGYTF. The chain links TRBV2 to TRBJ1-2; 11 positions match TRBD1. From germline, CDR1 is SNHLY and CDR2 FYNNEI. J was trimmed by 5 bases and V by 6 bases; bases with no gene match: 8. The CDR3 consists of 15 residues.

This clonotype was picked up many times. The CDR3 DNA is TGTGCCAGCAGCTTGTCATTGGGGGGGATCACTGAAGCTTTCTTT. Amino acid sequence: CASSLSLGGITEAFF. The chain has TRBV5-5 and TRBJ1-1; D possibly corresponds to TRBD1 (5 bases). Per germline, CDR1 SGHKS and CDR2 YYEKEE (reference sequence). There are 15 residues in the CDR3. Trimming removed 1 base at V and 4 bases at J, with 14 bases between.

The V and J genes are TRBV5-1 and TRBJ1-1; tentative D call: TRBD1 (5 bases). Trimming removed 7 bases at V and 5 bases at J, with 18 bases between. Germline values: CDR1 SGHRS, CDR2 YFSETQ. There are 14 residues in the CDR3. For the CDR3, the DNA is TGCGCCAGCGAGCAGGGAGGAGGTCGGACTGAAGCTTTCTTT. Protein: CASEQGGGRTEAFF.

The CDR3, as DNA: TGCAGTGCCGGTGGAGAGACCCAGTACTTC. Residues: CSAGGETQYF. This chain joins TRBV20-1 and TRBJ2-5; D uncertain. V was shortened by 6 bases and J by 4 bases, with 6 bases between the two germline ends. Germline-derived CDR1 and CDR2 are DFQATT and SNEGSKA (reference sequence). The CDR3 runs 10 residues.

This chain uses TRBV10-2 with TRBJ1-2; 7 nucleotides agree with TRBD1. V shed 5 bases and J 6 bases; nucleotides not matched to a gene: 12. Germline V gives CDR1 WSHSY, CDR2 SAAADI. The CDR3 totals 15 residues. The CDR3 region is CASSPLQTGVHGYTF. The CDR3 coding sequence is TGCGCCAGCAGTCCACTACAAACAGGGGTGCATGGCTACACCTTC.

The table lists this clonotype with many counts. V and J are TRBV20-1 and TRBJ2-7, with D possibly being TRBD1 (5 bases). The CDR3 sequence is 13 residues long. V dropped 6 bases and J dropped 3 bases, with 15 bases sitting between them. CDR1 and CDR2 from the germline V gene are DFQATT and SNEGSKA (reference sequence). The CDR3 DNA follows: TGCAGTGCCGACCAGGGCGAGTACTACGAGCAGTACTTC. It codes for CSADQGEYYEQYF.

Here the CDR3 DNA reads TGTGCCAGTACCGAATACAATCAGCCCCAGCATTTT. Translating it yields CASTEYNQPQHF. This chain links TRBV19 with TRBJ1-5, with unresolved D. Germline CDR1 LNHDA, CDR2 SQIVND (reference sequence). V shed 7 bases and J shed 3 bases, with 7 bases lying between them. The CDR3 has 12 residues. The variable domain in full, completed from reference TRBV19 and TRBJ1-5, reads DGGITQSPKYLFRKEGQNVTLSCEQNLNHDAMYWYRQDPGQGLRLIYYSQIVNDFQKGDIAEGYSVSREKKESFPLTVTSAQKNPTAFYLCASTEYNQPQHFGDGTRLSIL.

In its sample, this clonotype was seen many times. The chain combines TRBV20-1 with TRBJ2-6; D is unresolved. This CDR3 has 15 amino acids. The germline gives CDR1 DFQATT, CDR2 SNEGSKA (reference sequence). V was trimmed by 0 bases and J by 2 bases, leaving 8 bases between them. The CDR3 loop is CSARDPGPGANVLTF. DNA of the CDR3: TGCAGTGCTAGAGATCCCGGGCCTGGGGCCAACGTCCTGACTTTC.

This clonotype was seen more than once but under ten times. The V call is TRBV3-1, the J call TRBJ2-7, with unresolved D. V was trimmed by 0 bases and J by 2 bases, leaving 8 bases between them. The CDR3 runs to 14 residues. Germline CDR1 LGHDT, CDR2 YNNKEL (reference sequence). The CDR3 reads CASSQEETTYEQYF. CDR3 nucleotide sequence: TGTGCCAGCAGCCAAGAGGAAACTACCTACGAGCAGTACTTC.

This clonotype has ten or more counts. This rearrangement joins TRBV20-1 to TRBJ2-3, with 16 bases aligning to TRBD2. V trimming: 6 bases; J trimming: 0 bases; junction bases outside the gene matches: 12. The CDR3 covers 19 residues. In germline, CDR1 is DFQATT, CDR2 SNEGSKA (reference sequence). CDR3 DNA sequence: TGCAGTGCCCAGGGACTAGCGGGGGGGATGGAAACTAGCACAGATACGCAGTATTTT. Protein product: CSAQGLAGGMETSTDTQYF.

The table lists this clonotype with many counts. This chain uses TRBV28 with TRBJ2-7; possibly TRBD1 or TRBD2 for D (5 bases each). CDR3 length: 18 amino acids. Germline CDR1 MDHEN, CDR2 SYDVKM. V was pared by 2 bases and J by 2 bases, with 22 bases between. CDR3: CASSLQGRPGTLPYEQYF. The CDR3 region has the DNA TGTGCCAGCAGTTTACAGGGACGCCCCGGTACCCTACCCTACGAGCAGTACTTC.

A remark on this clonotype: This may come from a read error, since a much larger clone is one base off. V and J are TRBV10-3 and TRBJ1-6; D is undetermined. The CDR3 loop spans 14 amino acids. Germline lookup yields CDR1 ENHRY and CDR2 SYGVKD. The CDR3 sequence is CTISAKPYNSPLHF. In nucleotides, the CDR3 is TGTACCATCAGTGCCAAGCCCTATAATTCACCCCTCCACTTT.